These 19 T cell receptor beta chains were all obtained from the same sample, sequenced in a study of CD8 T cells in Susac syndrome. After extraction with the RNeasy kit, about 0.5 to 1 ug of the RNA was reverse transcribed using random hexamers. One entry per CDR3 protein, called by TCRdb with MiXCR from the immunoSEQ multiplex PCR reads. The sample consists of under 200,000 distinct CDR3 sequences, around 94% of them appearing once. Sample: CD4+ T cells from PBMCs. The receptor source for this set is a human donor in good health.

The V call is TRBV5-1, the J call TRBJ2-3, with D hard to call. V lost 7 bases and J 6 bases, leaving 18 bases between the germline ends. Germline loops: CDR1 SGHRS, CDR2 YFSETQ. The CDR3 is 14 residues long. The chain's CDR3 is CASGPEMGSDTQYF. CDR3 nucleotides: TGCGCCAGCGGACCCGAGATGGGGTCCGATACGCAGTATTTT.

V is TRBV29-1 and J is TRBJ2-5, with D possibly TRBD2 on 5 matching bases. Between the trimmed V and J ends, which lost 4 bases and 3 bases, there was a span of 12 bases. The CDR3 has 13 residues. CDR1 is SQVTM and CDR2 is ANQGSEA in the germline V gene. CDR3 protein: CSVVKDLKETQYF. In nucleotides, the CDR3 is TGCAGCGTTGTCAAGGACTTAAAAGAGACCCAGTACTTC.

This chain joins TRBV7-9 and TRBJ1-2, with TRBD1 matching over 7 bases. Germline CDR1 SEHNR, CDR2 FQNEAQ (reference sequence). This CDR3 comprises 16 residues. After removal of 5 bases from V and 0 bases from J, the junction contained 9 bases not matched to a gene. The CDR3 sequence: CASSLGGGRANYGYTF. CDR3 DNA sequence: TGTGCCAGCAGCCTAGGAGGGGGCCGAGCTAACTATGGCTACACCTTC.

This sequence joins TRBV29-1 and TRBJ2-5, with TRBD2 matching 10 bases. CDR1 and CDR2 from the germline V gene are SQVTM and ANQGSEA. V shed 4 bases and J 5 bases; nucleotides not matched to a gene: 13. This CDR3 spans 16 amino acids. CDR3 DNA sequence: TGCAGCGTTGGAGGGACTAGCGTTGGAAGACGGGAGACCCAGTACTTC. It yields the protein CSVGGTSVGRRETQYF.

The count of this clonotype is one. The chain carries TRBV6-2 or TRBV6-3 and TRBJ1-1, with D hard to call. Per the germline V gene, CDR1 is MNHEY and CDR2 is SVGEGT. Trimming removed 5 bases from V and 2 bases from J, with 6 bases in between. The CDR3 covers 12 residues. CDR3 residues: CASSTVNTEAFF. The CDR3 coding sequence is TGTGCCAGCAGTACAGTTAACACTGAAGCTTTCTTT.

This chain connects TRBV9 to TRBJ1-2, with 9 bases fitting TRBD1. Germline V gene data show CDR1 as SGDLS and CDR2 as YYNGEE. The V segment lost 0 bases and the J segment 5 bases; nucleotides outside the gene matches: 8. CDR3 size: 16 residues. CDR3 protein: CASSVGPRTGAYGYTF. The CDR3 DNA sequence: TGTGCCAGCAGCGTAGGCCCCCGGACAGGGGCATATGGCTACACCTTC.

Points on this clonotype: Its ends do not fully match the called genes, so a read error is possible. The chain employs TRBV4-2 and TRBJ1-2; D is unclear. In germline, CDR1 is LGHNA, CDR2 YNFKEQ. The CDR3 covers 15 residues. The CDR3 coding sequence is TGTGCCAGCAGCAAAGAAGGGCAGAATGACTATGGCTACACCTTC. Translation gives CASSKEGQNDYGYTF.

The chain couples TRBV7-8 to TRBJ1-3; D gene uncertain. V was pared by 1 base and J by 2 bases, with 15 bases between. The CDR3 loop spans 17 amino acids. Germline-derived CDR1 and CDR2 are SGHVS and FQNEAQ. DNA of the CDR3: TGTGCCAGCAGCTTAGGCTCGGCGACATCTACTGGAAACACCATATATTTT. As protein: CASSLGSATSTGNTIYF.

V gene TRBV18 combines with J gene TRBJ2-2, with D possibly being TRBD2 (6 bases). This CDR3 region has 14 residues. V was shortened by 0 bases and J by 4 bases, with 6 bases between the two germline ends. Germline V gene lookup returns CDR1 KGHSH and CDR2 LQKENI. Here the CDR3 DNA reads TGTGCCAGCTCACCACCGGGGGGCACCGGGGAGCTGTTTTTT. The encoded protein is CASSPPGGTGELFF.

The chain recombines TRBV6-2 or TRBV6-3 with TRBJ2-3; possible D gene TRBD2, 5 bases. The V gene's germline CDR1 is MNHEY and CDR2 SVGEGT. V lost 10 bases to trimming and J lost 3 bases, with 14 bases between them. This CDR3 has 13 residues. CDR3 region: CAISTIGTDTQYF. The CDR3 DNA follows: TGTGCCATTTCGACTATTGGGACAGATACGCAGTATTTT.

V gene TRBV28 combines with J gene TRBJ2-7; D could derive from TRBD1 or TRBD2 (5 bases each). V gave up 8 bases and J gave up 0 bases, with 14 bases separating them. The CDR3 covers 14 residues. From germline, CDR1 is MDHEN and CDR2 SYDVKM. The CDR3 here is CASQRGSPSYEQYF. The CDR3 nucleotides are TGTGCCAGCCAGAGGGGCAGTCCCTCCTACGAGCAGTACTTC.

This chain joins TRBV9 and TRBJ2-6; TRBD2 might be the D (6 bases). Germline loops: CDR1 SGDLS, CDR2 YYNGEE. Trimming took off 2 bases at V and 0 bases at J, with 12 bases between the two ends. The CDR3 has 17 residues. CDR3 protein: CASSVGEASSGANVLTF. The DNA of the CDR3 is TGTGCCAGCAGCGTGGGGGAGGCTAGCTCTGGGGCCAACGTCCTGACTTTC.

The chain links TRBV20-1 to TRBJ2-5; TRBD1 is a possible D gene (6 bases). V gave up 6 bases and J gave up 3 bases, with 14 bases separating them. The CDR3 is 13 residues long. Germline-derived CDR1 and CDR2 are DFQATT and SNEGSKA (reference sequence). This chain's CDR3 is CSAQRTAEETQYF. Written as DNA, the CDR3 is TGCAGTGCCCAGAGGACAGCAGAAGAGACCCAGTACTTC.

Details on this clonotype: Its ends do not fully match the called genes, so a read error is possible. The V gene is TRBV6-2 or TRBV6-3, the J gene TRBJ2-1, with D possibly being TRBD1 (7 bases). The CDR3 loop spans 13 amino acids. Germline values: CDR1 MNHEY, CDR2 SVGEGT. In nucleotides, the CDR3 is TGTGCCGGCAGGAGGGACAGCTACAATGAGCAGTTCTTC. Residues: CAGRRDSYNEQFF.

The rearrangement links TRBV20-1 to TRBJ2-5, with a possible D match to TRBD1 (6 bases). The CDR3 sequence is 13 residues long. The germline V gene has CDR1 DFQATT and CDR2 SNEGSKA (reference sequence). The V end was cut by 6 bases, the J end by 1 base, with 12 bases between. The chain's CDR3 is CSARLTGQETQYF. The CDR3 DNA reads as TGCAGTGCCAGACTGACAGGCCAAGAGACCCAGTACTTC.

The rearrangement links TRBV20-1 to TRBJ2-1, with a weak D call TRBD1 (6 bases). Germline V gene data show CDR1 as DFQATT and CDR2 as SNEGSKA (reference sequence). The V and J ends lost 4 bases and 1 base respectively, with 17 bases between them. The CDR3 spans 16 residues. The CDR3 spells CSATTLTGPSYNEQFF. CDR3 sequence (DNA): TGCAGTGCTACTACCTTGACAGGACCTTCCTACAATGAGCAGTTCTTC.

This rearrangement joins TRBV6-2 or TRBV6-3 to TRBJ2-3; D is uncertain. The CDR3 totals 12 residues. V lost 6 bases and J 4 bases, leaving 8 bases between the germline ends. Germline CDR1 and CDR2: MNHEY and SVGEGT. The CDR3 coding sequence is TGTGCCAGCAGAACAACAGCAGATACGCAGTATTTT. Amino acid sequence: CASRTTADTQYF.

This rearrangement joins TRBV2 to TRBJ1-2, with 9 bases that match TRBD1. From germline, CDR1 is SNHLY and CDR2 FYNNEI. The J segment lost 7 bases and the V segment lost 7 bases, leaving 10 bases of the junction unmatched. This CDR3 comprises 14 residues. CDR3: CASIWLQGAGGYTF. DNA of the CDR3: TGTGCCAGCATCTGGTTACAGGGGGCTGGTGGCTACACCTTC.

This clonotype was recorded only once. The chain joins TRBV27 to TRBJ2-7; tentative D call: TRBD1 (5 bases). This CDR3 comprises 16 residues. Germline CDR1 and CDR2: MNHEY and SMNVEV (reference sequence). Between the trimmed V and J ends, which lost 2 bases and 1 base, there was a span of 15 bases. The CDR3 here is CASSLGRWGNSYEQYF. CDR3 bases: TGTGCCAGCAGTTTAGGTCGGTGGGGCAATTCCTACGAGCAGTACTTC.